This T cell receptor (beta chain) derives from a study of long-term antiretroviral therapy in people with HIV. Overall study findings and caveats: An increase in diversity followed ART, yet levels stayed below transplant donor controls. Dominant in the repertoire at all time points were clones expanded before ART.

This CDR3 contains 15 residues. CDR1 LNHDA and CDR2 SQIVND come from the germline V gene (reference sequence). The J segment lost 3 bases and the V segment lost 4 bases, leaving 2 bases of the junction unmatched. Note on this clone: Antigen specificity is unknown.

Researchers report immunoSEQ v3.0 was run at survey level. The data were produced by immunoSEQ multiplex PCR, yet TCRdb's version contains in-frame clones alone and is incomplete. The sample lists tens of thousands of clones, under 85% occurring once. No donor had fewer than one pre-ART PBMC sample or fewer than two post-ART PBMC samples. Source: unsorted PBMCs, taken 3 years after starting antiretroviral therapy. This chain connects TRBV19 to TRBJ2-3; 12 bases are shared with TRBD2. The origin of this receptor is a man aged 40-50 years with HIV. The CDR3 DNA is TGTGCCAGTAGTAGCCTAGCGGGAGGGACAGATACGCAGTATTTT. Translation gives CASSSLAGGTDTQYF.